This is a list of T cell receptor beta chains from one sample in a study of human T cells and chemical hapten exposure. MiXCR, run by TCRdb on the RACE reads, gives a single entry per CDR3 protein. This table has roughly 130,000 distinct CDR3 sequences, approximately 10% appearing once. The specimen was whole blood. The receptor set was obtained from a male donor in good health. Some clones in this sample may be carry-over from other donors' samples. The CDR3 runs from the conserved cysteine through the conserved F or W. The D gene is left open where the match is weak. Size tells how often a clone was seen (once, few, many) or the class of an expanded clone, and some rows leave it out.

cdr3_aa | cdr3_nt | cdr3_length | v_call | d_call | j_call | clone_size
CASGLATYEQYF | TGTGCTAGTGGTCTCGCAACCTACGAGCAGTACTTC | 12 | TRBV12-5 | . | TRBJ2-7 | .
CASRDRDRAYSNQPQHF | TGTGCCAGCAGAGATCGGGACAGGGCCTATAGCAATCAGCCCCAGCATTTT | 17 | TRBV28 | TRBD1 | TRBJ1-5 | many
CASTPDRVRTNF | TGTGCCAGCACCCCGGACAGGGTTCGTACAAACTTC | 12 | TRBV2 | TRBD1 | TRBJ2-7 | .
CASGGLDYGYTF | TGTGCCAGCGGGGGGCTGGACTATGGCTACACCTTC | 12 | TRBV7-2 | . | TRBJ1-2 | .
CASSLPRGGYQETQYF | TGCGCCAGCAGCTTGCCCAGGGGAGGGTATCAAGAGACCCAGTACTTC | 16 | TRBV5-1 | . | TRBJ2-5 | few
CATSRDQGVEQFF | TGTGCCACCAGCAGAGATCAAGGGGTTGAGCAGTTCTTC | 13 | TRBV15 | . | TRBJ2-1 | once
CASSPGPGQETQYF | TGTGCCAGCAGCCCGGGACCCGGGCAGGAGACCCAGTACTTC | 14 | TRBV7-9 | . | TRBJ2-5 | .
CASSSGGAFPNTEAFF | TGCGCCAGCAGCTCTGGAGGGGCCTTTCCGAACACTGAAGCTTTCTTT | 16 | TRBV5-1 | . | TRBJ1-1 | few
CASSELRRDGELFF | TGTGCCAGCAGTGAACTCCGTCGGGACGGGGAGCTGTTTTTT | 14 | TRBV6-1 | . | TRBJ2-2 | few
CASSQMGDTEAFF | TGTGCCAGCAGCCAAATGGGAGACACTGAAGCTTTCTTT | 13 | TRBV7-9 | . | TRBJ1-1 | many
CASSPGPGGTQYF | TGTGCCAGCAGTCCAGGACCCGGAGGGACCCAGTACTTC | 13 | TRBV6-9 | . | TRBJ2-5 | .
CAISDSPGTSGQETQYF | TGTGCCATCAGTGATTCTCCCGGGACTAGCGGACAAGAGACCCAGTACTTC | 17 | TRBV10-3 | TRBD2 | TRBJ2-5 | .
CASSPRGGPDYEQYF | TGCGCCAGCAGCCCTCGAGGGGGCCCCGACTACGAGCAGTACTTC | 15 | TRBV4-1 | TRBD1 | TRBJ2-7 | few
CASSLRLAGPYNEQFF | TGCGCCAGCAGCTTGAGGCTAGCGGGCCCCTACAATGAGCAGTTCTTC | 16 | TRBV5-1 | TRBD2 | TRBJ2-1 | many
CASSSVGRTSISDEQFF | TGTGCCAGCAGTTCAGTTGGGAGGACATCAATCTCCGATGAGCAGTTCTTC | 17 | TRBV2 | . | TRBJ2-1 | many
CASSPRGVGYNEQFF | TGTGCCAGCAGCCCACGAGGGGTGGGTTACAATGAGCAGTTCTTC | 15 | TRBV6-5 | . | TRBJ2-1 | few
CASSPSRDADTQYF | TGTGCCAGCAGCCCCTCGCGAGACGCAGATACGCAGTATTTT | 14 | TRBV7-2 | . | TRBJ2-3 | .
CSAQRSLADFSYEQYF | TGCAGTGCTCAGAGAAGCCTAGCGGACTTCTCCTACGAGCAGTACTTC | 16 | TRBV20-1 | TRBD2 | TRBJ2-7 | few
CASSYSGTSGQETQYF | TGTGCCAGCAGTTACTCCGGGACTAGCGGCCAAGAGACCCAGTACTTC | 16 | TRBV6-5 | TRBD2 | TRBJ2-5 | many
CASRGNSPLHF | TGTGCCAGCAGGGGAAATTCACCCCTCCACTTT | 11 | TRBV27 | . | TRBJ1-6 | many
CATTQGGGRPNNEQFF | TGTGCCACCACCCAGGGAGGCGGTCGACCCAACAATGAGCAGTTCTTC | 16 | TRBV15 | . | TRBJ2-1 | few
CASSEGQGAGDTEAFF | TGTGCCAGCAGTGAGGGTCAGGGGGCCGGGGACACTGAAGCTTTCTTT | 16 | TRBV2 | TRBD1 | TRBJ1-1 | many
CASSYLIDETGMNTEAFF | TGTGCCAGCAGTTACCTCATCGACGAGACAGGGATGAACACTGAAGCTTTCTTT | 18 | TRBV6-5 | TRBD1 | TRBJ1-1 | .
CASTIQGGNTEAFF | TGTGCCAGCACCATACAGGGAGGAAACACTGAAGCTTTCTTT | 14 | TRBV12-3/TRBV12-4 | . | TRBJ1-1 | few
CASSLDVTSYEQYF | TGTGCCAGCAGCTTAGATGTCACCTCCTACGAGCAGTACTTC | 14 | TRBV7-9 | . | TRBJ2-7 | many
CASKYSRETSGYTF | TGTGCCAGCAAATATAGCAGGGAGACTAGTGGCTACACCTTC | 14 | TRBV6-5 | . | TRBJ1-2 | many
CASSQPGTREATSGANVLTF | TGTGCCAGCAGTCAACCCGGCACCAGGGAGGCCACCTCTGGGGCCAACGTCCTGACTTTC | 20 | TRBV2 | . | TRBJ2-6 | few
CASSLVSWEQYF | TGTGCCAGCAGCTTAGTTTCATGGGAGCAGTACTTC | 12 | TRBV7-9 | . | TRBJ2-7 | few
CAWRPPGRWGTEAFF | TGTGCCTGGAGGCCCCCCGGGCGTTGGGGGACTGAAGCTTTCTTT | 15 | TRBV30 | . | TRBJ1-1 | .
CSARDSLSYEQYF | TGCAGTGCGAGGGACAGCCTCTCCTACGAGCAGTACTTC | 13 | TRBV20-1 | TRBD1 | TRBJ2-7 | many
CASSQDRGSVTVNTEAFF | TGTGCCAGCAGCCAAGATCGGGGGTCGGTTACTGTGAACACTGAAGCTTTCTTT | 18 | TRBV3-1 | . | TRBJ1-1 | .
CASSLEGQGGEQYF | TGTGCCAGCAGCTTAGAAGGGCAGGGAGGAGAGCAGTACTTC | 14 | TRBV7-7 | . | TRBJ2-7 | many
CASSVLGTSPENEQFF | TGTGCCAGCAGCGTATTAGGGACTAGCCCTGAGAATGAGCAGTTCTTC | 16 | TRBV9 | TRBD2 | TRBJ2-1 | .
CASSAPPSGRTTDTQYF | TGTGCCAGCAGCGCCCCCCCTAGCGGGAGGACCACAGATACGCAGTATTTT | 17 | TRBV7-9 | TRBD2 | TRBJ2-3 | few
CSAGDSLGGEKLFF | TGCAGTGCTGGGGACAGTCTTGGGGGTGAAAAACTGTTTTTT | 14 | TRBV20-1 | TRBD1 | TRBJ1-4 | many
CASSGNRVGGSYNEQFF | TGCGCCAGCAGCGGAAACAGGGTAGGCGGCTCCTACAATGAGCAGTTCTTC | 17 | TRBV5-1 | . | TRBJ2-1 | .
CASSARTPNYGYTF | TGTGCCAGCAGCGCGCGGACACCAAACTATGGCTACACCTTC | 14 | TRBV13 | . | TRBJ1-2 | few
CASRLDTWGEQFF | TGTGCCAGCAGACTCGACACCTGGGGTGAGCAGTTCTTC | 13 | TRBV2 | . | TRBJ2-1 | few
CATSLSPLQDGNQPQHF | TGTGCCACCTCTCTAAGTCCCCTCCAGGATGGCAATCAGCCCCAGCATTTT | 17 | TRBV10-3 | . | TRBJ1-5 | few
CASSYSSARNQPQHF | TGTGCCAGCAGTTACTCTTCGGCGCGCAATCAGCCCCAGCATTTT | 15 | TRBV6-5 | . | TRBJ1-5 | few
CASRDIAGETQYF | TGTGCCAGCAGGGATATAGCGGGAGAGACCCAGTACTTC | 13 | TRBV12-3/TRBV12-4 | TRBD2 | TRBJ2-5 | few
CASSSGGSNTEAFF | TGTGCCAGCAGCTCCGGAGGGTCCAACACTGAAGCTTTCTTT | 14 | TRBV11-3 | . | TRBJ1-1 | .
CASSLSGSSYEQYF | TGTGCCAGCAGCTTGTCAGGGTCCTCCTACGAGCAGTACTTC | 14 | TRBV7-6 | . | TRBJ2-7 | many
CASSQDTDMFYEQFF | TGTGCCAGCAGCCAAGATACTGACATGTTCTATGAGCAGTTCTTC | 15 | TRBV3-1 | . | TRBJ2-1 | few
CASSLGGYGNQPQHF | TGTGCCAGCAGTTTAGGAGGATATGGCAATCAGCCCCAGCATTTT | 15 | TRBV27 | . | TRBJ1-5 | few
CASSLGQETYEQYF | TGTGCCAGCAGCTTAGGGCAGGAGACCTACGAGCAGTACTTC | 14 | TRBV7-9 | . | TRBJ2-7 | many
CAISEGGAKNIQYF | TGTGCCATCAGTGAGGGGGGTGCCAAAAACATTCAGTACTTC | 14 | TRBV10-3 | . | TRBJ2-4 | few
CASSFEGSYGYTF | TGTGCCAGCAGCTTTGAGGGATCCTATGGCTACACCTTC | 13 | TRBV7-2 | . | TRBJ1-2 | .
CASSLDRSGNTEAFF | TGTGCCAGCAGCTTGGACAGGAGTGGGAACACTGAAGCTTTCTTT | 15 | TRBV7-9 | TRBD1 | TRBJ1-1 | .
CAISDGASNEQFF | TGTGCCATCAGTGATGGCGCTAGCAATGAGCAGTTCTTC | 13 | TRBV10-3 | . | TRBJ2-1 | .
CASSSGQEASETQYF | TGTGCCAGCAGCTCGGGACAGGAGGCTTCAGAGACCCAGTACTTC | 15 | TRBV5-4 | TRBD1 | TRBJ2-5 | .
CASSAHTGSSYYEQYF | TGTGCCAGCAGCGCTCATACAGGGTCCTCCTACTACGAGCAGTACTTC | 16 | TRBV9 | . | TRBJ2-7 | many